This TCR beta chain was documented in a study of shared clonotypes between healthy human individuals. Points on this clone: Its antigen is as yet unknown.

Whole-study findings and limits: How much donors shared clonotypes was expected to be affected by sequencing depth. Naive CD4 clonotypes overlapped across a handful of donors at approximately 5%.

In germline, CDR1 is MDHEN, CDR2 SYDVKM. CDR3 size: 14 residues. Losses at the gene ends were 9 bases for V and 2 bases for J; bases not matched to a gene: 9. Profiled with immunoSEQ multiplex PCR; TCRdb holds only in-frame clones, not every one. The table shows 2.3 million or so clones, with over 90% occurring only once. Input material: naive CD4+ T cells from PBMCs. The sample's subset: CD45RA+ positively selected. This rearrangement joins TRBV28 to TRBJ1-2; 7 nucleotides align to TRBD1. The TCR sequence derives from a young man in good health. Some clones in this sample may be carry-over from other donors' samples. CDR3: CASVQGLKNYGYTF. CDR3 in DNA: TGTGCCAGTGTACAGGGGTTGAAGAACTATGGCTACACCTTC.